The clone carrying this TCR beta chain occurred once. This sample is part of a study of CD8 T cells in Susac syndrome. An amount of RNA that ranged from roughly 0.45 to 1 ug was reverse transcribed with random hexamers. MiXCR was run by TCRdb on the immunoSEQ multiplex PCR reads, yielding one entry per CDR3 protein. The data show 120,000 or so distinct CDR3 sequences, about 94% seen once. The source of this sequence is a human donor with Susac syndrome. Input material: CD8+ T cells from PBMCs.

This CDR3 reads CASSQDLWDPLETDTQYF. Written as DNA, the CDR3 is TGTGCCAGCAGCCAAGATCTGTGGGACCCCCTGGAGACAGATACGCAGTATTTT. The V gene is TRBV3-1, the J gene TRBJ2-3; the D gene could be TRBD1 or TRBD2 (5 bases each). The V gene lost 0 bases and the J gene lost 3 bases, with 19 bases spanning the gap. Germline-derived CDR1 and CDR2 are LGHDT and YNNKEL (reference sequence). The CDR3 loop spans 18 amino acids.